This TCR beta chain was profiled in a study of OX40 agonist ivuxolimab in advanced cancers. Deletions cut 0 bases from V and 5 bases from J, with 15 bases between. The CDR3 totals 16 residues. Germline CDR1 SGDLS, CDR2 YYNGEE. Repertoires were generated with immunoSEQ multiplex PCR, while TCRdb's copy carries only in-frame clones and drops some. The data contain over 60,000 clones, 80% to 85% of them singletons. Sequenced material: CD4+ or CD8+ T cells sorted from blood, taken in a trial of the OX40 agonist ivuxolimab. This chain joins TRBV9 and TRBJ2-1; D might be TRBD2 (7 bases). The receptor comes from an adult with an advanced solid tumor such as melanoma, head and neck, liver or kidney cancer. The CDR3 spells CASSVGGGGLHNEQFF. The CDR3 DNA sequence: TGTGCCAGCAGCGTAGGGGGAGGGGGACTCCACAATGAGCAGTTCTTC.